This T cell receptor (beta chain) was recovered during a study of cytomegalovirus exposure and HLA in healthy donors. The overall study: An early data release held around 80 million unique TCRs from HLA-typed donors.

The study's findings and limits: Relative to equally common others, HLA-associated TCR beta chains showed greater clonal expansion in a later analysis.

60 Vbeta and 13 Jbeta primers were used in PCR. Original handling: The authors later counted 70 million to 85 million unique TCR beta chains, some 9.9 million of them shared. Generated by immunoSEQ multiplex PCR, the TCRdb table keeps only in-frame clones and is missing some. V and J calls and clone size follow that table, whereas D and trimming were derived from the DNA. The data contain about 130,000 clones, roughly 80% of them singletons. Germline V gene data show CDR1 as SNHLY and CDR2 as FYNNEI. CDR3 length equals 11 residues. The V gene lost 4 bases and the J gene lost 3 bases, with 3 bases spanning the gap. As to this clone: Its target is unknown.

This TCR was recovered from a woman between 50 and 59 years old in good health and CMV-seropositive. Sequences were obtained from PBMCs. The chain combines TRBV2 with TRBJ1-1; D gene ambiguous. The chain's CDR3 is CASSGDTEAFF. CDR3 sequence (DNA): TGTGCCAGCAGTGGAGACACTGAAGCTTTCTTT.